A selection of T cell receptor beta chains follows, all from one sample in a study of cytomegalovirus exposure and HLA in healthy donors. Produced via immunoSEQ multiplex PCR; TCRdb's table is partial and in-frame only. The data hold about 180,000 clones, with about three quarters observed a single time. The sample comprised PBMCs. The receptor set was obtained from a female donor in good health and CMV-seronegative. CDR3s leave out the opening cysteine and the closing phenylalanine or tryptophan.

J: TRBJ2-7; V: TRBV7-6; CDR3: ASSLARDPRSGEQY
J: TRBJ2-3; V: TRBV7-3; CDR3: ASSFVGHTDTQY
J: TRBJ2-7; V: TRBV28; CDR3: ASDSGGPPYEQY
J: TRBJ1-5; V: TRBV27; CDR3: ASRGWDKDNQPQH
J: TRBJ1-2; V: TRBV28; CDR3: ASSFTPLTVLRGYT
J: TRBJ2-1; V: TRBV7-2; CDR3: ASSPRGARNEQF
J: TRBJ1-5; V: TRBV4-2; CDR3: ASSQVEQGAGNQPQH
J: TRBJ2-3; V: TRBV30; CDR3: AWSVFPGDTQY
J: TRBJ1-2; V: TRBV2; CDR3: AIRDRGRYGYT
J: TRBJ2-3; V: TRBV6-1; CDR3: ASSPGQGRGTQY
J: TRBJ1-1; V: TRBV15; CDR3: ATSRGGLEAF
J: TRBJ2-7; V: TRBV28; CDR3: ASSYDSYEQY
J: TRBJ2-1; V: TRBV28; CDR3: ASSTPTSGGYNEQF
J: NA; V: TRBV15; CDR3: ATSPDTGSSYEQY
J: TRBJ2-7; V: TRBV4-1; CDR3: ASSLDRDNEQY
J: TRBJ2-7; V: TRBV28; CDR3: ASRGGLDLSYEQY
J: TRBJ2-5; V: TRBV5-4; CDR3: ASSGERGSETQY
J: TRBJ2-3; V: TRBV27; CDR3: ASSPPGGGAFTDTQY
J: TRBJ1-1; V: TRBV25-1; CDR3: ASSASPQGGTEAF
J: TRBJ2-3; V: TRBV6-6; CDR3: ASSYSRGPDTQY
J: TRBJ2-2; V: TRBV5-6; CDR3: ASSRSTPYTGELF
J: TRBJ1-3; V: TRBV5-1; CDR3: ASSLEQAVSGNTIY
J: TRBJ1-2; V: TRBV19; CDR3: ASSIVQENYGYT
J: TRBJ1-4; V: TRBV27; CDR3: ASREQGAGEKLF
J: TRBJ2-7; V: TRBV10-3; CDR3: AISEPRTGNYEQY
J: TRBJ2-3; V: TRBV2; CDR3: ASSWGLAVGNTQY
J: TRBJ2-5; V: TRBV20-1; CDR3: SAQRETQY
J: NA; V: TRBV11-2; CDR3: ASASPGLSYEQY
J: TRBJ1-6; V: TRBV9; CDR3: ASRSEEGGQGNSPLH
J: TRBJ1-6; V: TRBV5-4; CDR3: ASSDRQNNSPLH
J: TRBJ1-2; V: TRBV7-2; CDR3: ASSPGSGVNYGYT
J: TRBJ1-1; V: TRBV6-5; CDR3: ASSYSRQNTEAF
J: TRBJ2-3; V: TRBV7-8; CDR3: ASSPVRASGLRTDTQY
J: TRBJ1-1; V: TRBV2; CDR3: ASPDMYTEAF
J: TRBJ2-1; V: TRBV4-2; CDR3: ASSHGVYNEQF
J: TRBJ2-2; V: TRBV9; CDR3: ASSVEAARRNTGELF